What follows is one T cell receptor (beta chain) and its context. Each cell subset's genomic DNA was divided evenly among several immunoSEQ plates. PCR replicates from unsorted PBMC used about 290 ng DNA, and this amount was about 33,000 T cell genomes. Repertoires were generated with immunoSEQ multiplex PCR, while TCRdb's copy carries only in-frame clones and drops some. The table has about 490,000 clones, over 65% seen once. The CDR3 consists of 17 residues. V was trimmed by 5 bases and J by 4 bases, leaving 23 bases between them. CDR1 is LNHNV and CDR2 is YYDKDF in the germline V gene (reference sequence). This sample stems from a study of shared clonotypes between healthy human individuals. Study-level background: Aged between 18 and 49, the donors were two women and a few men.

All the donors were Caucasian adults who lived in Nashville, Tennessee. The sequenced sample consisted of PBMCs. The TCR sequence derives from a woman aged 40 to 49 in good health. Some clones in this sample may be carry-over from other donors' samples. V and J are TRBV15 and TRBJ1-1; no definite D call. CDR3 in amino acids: CATSPYIRREWVTEAFF. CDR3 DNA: TGTGCCACCAGCCCGTACATTAGGAGGGAATGGGTCACTGAAGCTTTCTTT.